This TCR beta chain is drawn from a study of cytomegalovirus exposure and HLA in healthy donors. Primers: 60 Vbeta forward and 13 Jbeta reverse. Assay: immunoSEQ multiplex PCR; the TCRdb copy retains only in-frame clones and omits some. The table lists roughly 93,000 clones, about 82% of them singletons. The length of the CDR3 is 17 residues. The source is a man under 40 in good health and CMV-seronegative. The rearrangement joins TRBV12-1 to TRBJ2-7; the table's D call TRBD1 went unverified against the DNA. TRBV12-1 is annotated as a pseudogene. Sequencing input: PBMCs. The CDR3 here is CASSEEDRATSSYEQYF. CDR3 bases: TGTGCCAGCAGCGAAGAAGACAGGGCCACTAGCTCCTACGAGCAGTACTTC.